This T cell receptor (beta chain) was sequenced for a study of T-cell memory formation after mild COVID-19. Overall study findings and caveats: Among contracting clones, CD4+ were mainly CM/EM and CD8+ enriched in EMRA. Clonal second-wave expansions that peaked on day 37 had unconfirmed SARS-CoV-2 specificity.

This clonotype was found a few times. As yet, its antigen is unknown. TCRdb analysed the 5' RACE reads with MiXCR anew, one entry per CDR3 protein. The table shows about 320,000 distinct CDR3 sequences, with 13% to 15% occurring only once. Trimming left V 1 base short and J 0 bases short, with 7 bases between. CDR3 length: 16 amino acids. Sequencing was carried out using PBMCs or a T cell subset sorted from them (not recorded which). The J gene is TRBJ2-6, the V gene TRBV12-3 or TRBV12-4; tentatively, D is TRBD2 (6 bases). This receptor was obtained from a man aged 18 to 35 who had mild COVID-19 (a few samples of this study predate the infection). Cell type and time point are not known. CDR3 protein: CASSLVGGSGANVLTF. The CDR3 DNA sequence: TGTGCCAGCAGTTTAGTGGGAGGCTCTGGGGCCAACGTCCTGACTTTC.